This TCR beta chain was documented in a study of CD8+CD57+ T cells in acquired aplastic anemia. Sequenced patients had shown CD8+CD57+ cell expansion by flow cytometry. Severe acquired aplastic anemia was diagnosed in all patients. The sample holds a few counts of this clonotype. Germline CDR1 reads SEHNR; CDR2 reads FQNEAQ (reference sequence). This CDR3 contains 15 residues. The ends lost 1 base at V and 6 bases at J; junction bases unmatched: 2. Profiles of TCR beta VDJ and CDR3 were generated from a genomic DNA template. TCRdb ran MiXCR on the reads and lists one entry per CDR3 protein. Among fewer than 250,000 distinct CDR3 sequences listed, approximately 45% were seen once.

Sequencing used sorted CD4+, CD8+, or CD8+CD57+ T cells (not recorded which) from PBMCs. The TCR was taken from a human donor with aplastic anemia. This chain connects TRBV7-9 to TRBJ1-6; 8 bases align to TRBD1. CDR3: CASSLGTGSNSPLHF. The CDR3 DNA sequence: TGTGCCAGCAGCTTAGGGACAGGGAGTAATTCACCCCTCCACTTT. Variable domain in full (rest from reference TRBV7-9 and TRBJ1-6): DTGVSQNPRHKITKRGQNVTFRCDPISEHNRLYWYRQTLGQGPEFLTYFQNEAQLEKSRLLSDRFSAERPKGSFSTLEIQRTEQGDSAMYLCASSLGTGSNSPLHFGNGTRLTVT.